Below, 13 T cell receptor beta chains from the same sample are listed, as sequenced in a study of T cells in Graves' hyperthyroidism and ophthalmopathy. From RNA transcripts, TCR beta CDR3 regions were amplified. HTBI primers drove first-round RT-PCR of the TCR CDR3. TCRdb passed the multiplex PCR reads through MiXCR, listing each CDR3 protein once. Of 350,000 or so distinct CDR3 sequences listed, less than 20% were seen once; the top ten hold 15%. Sequencing was done on a sample of blood. The source is a woman in her forties with Graves' ophthalmopathy.

This clonotype was picked up many times. The CDR3 loop is CASSYSRELPIYEQYF. The CDR3 DNA reads as TGTGCCAGCAGTTACTCGAGAGAACTTCCGATCTACGAGCAGTACTTC. The V call is TRBV6-5, the J call TRBJ2-7; D is unclear. Trimming shortened V by 0 bases and J by 3 bases, and 15 bases separated the two germline ends. The CDR3 consists of 16 residues. The germline gives CDR1 MNHEY, CDR2 SVGAGI.

This clonotype was detected ten times or more. The J gene is TRBJ2-5, the V gene TRBV7-2; D is uncertain. Between the trimmed V and J ends, which lost 2 bases and 5 bases, there was a span of 6 bases. From germline, CDR1 is SGHTA and CDR2 FQGNSA. This CDR3 has 12 amino acids. CDR3 loop: CASSLRRETQYF. The DNA of the CDR3 is TGTGCCAGCAGCTTACGCCGGGAGACCCAGTACTTC.

This clonotype was detected many times. V and J are TRBV11-3 and TRBJ2-3, with D unclear. Trimming cost V 4 bases and J 4 bases, with 9 bases left between them. Per germline, CDR1 SGHNT and CDR2 YENEEA. The CDR3 runs 13 residues. The DNA of the CDR3 is TGTGCCAGCAGCTCCCTTCAGTCAGATACGCAGTATTTT. Protein sequence: CASSSLQSDTQYF.

Many counts were recorded for this clonotype. The CDR3 here is CSVEDEGVGETQYF. CDR3 nucleotides: TGCAGCGTTGAAGATGAGGGGGTCGGAGAGACCCAGTACTTC. The chain is built from TRBV29-1 and TRBJ2-5; a weak D match, TRBD1 (6 bases). Germline V CDR1 and CDR2: SQVTM, ANQGSEA. V lost 0 bases and J 4 bases, leaving 12 bases between the germline ends. The CDR3 consists of 14 residues.

This clonotype has a count of ten or more. The chain carries TRBV27 and TRBJ1-2; D may be TRBD1 (6 bases). Trimming stripped 6 bases from V and 4 bases from J, with 18 bases between. This CDR3 comprises 15 residues. Looked up from germline, CDR1 is MNHEY and CDR2 is SMNVEV (reference sequence). Written as DNA, the CDR3 is TGTGCCAGCAGACGAAATATACAGGGATCCTATGGCTACACCTTC. Its translation: CASRRNIQGSYGYTF.

This clonotype was counted ten times or more. The gene calls are TRBV27 and TRBJ1-1; TRBD1 matches at 10 bases. Germline CDR1 is MNHEY and CDR2 is SMNVEV (reference sequence). Germline trimming cut 10 bases from V and 6 bases from J; bases unmatched to any gene: 5. This CDR3 region has 12 residues. CDR3 bases: TGTGCCACTAGACAGGGGGCTTCTGAAGCTTTCTTT. It specifies CATRQGASEAFF.

This clonotype showed up many times. This rearrangement joins TRBV12-3 or TRBV12-4 to TRBJ2-5; D perhaps matches TRBD2 (5 bases). This CDR3 spans 13 amino acids. With 3 bases removed from V and 4 bases from J, the gap between germline ends came to 9 bases. The CDR3 sequence: CASSFRRGETQYF. CDR3 DNA sequence: TGTGCCAGCAGTTTTCGACGGGGAGAGACCCAGTACTTC.

The chain recombines TRBV27 with TRBJ2-5, with D perhaps being TRBD1 or TRBD2 (5 bases each). This CDR3 is built from 15 residues. Per germline, CDR1 MNHEY and CDR2 SMNVEV (reference sequence). Trimming took off 2 bases at V and 2 bases at J, with 12 bases between the two ends. In DNA, the CDR3 is TGTGCCAGCAGTTTAACGGGGCTCATTCAAGAGACCCAGTACTTC. It specifies CASSLTGLIQETQYF.

This clonotype was found once. Since a much larger clone is just one base distant, this may be a read error. The rearrangement joins TRBV11-2 to TRBJ1-6, with D perhaps matching TRBD1 (5 bases). The CDR3 runs to 17 residues. The germline V gene has CDR1 SGHAT and CDR2 FQNNGV. CDR3 protein: CASSLNSNRDFNSSLHF. CDR3 nucleotide sequence: TGTGCCAGCAGCTTAAATTCGAACCGGGACTTCAATTCATCCCTCCACTTT. Filled out from reference TRBV11-2 and TRBJ1-6, the complete variable domain reads EAGVAQSPRYKIIEKRQSVAFWCNPISGHATLYWYQQILGQGPKLLIQFQNNGVVDDSQLPKDRFSAERLKGVDSTLKIQPAKLEDSAVYLCASSLNSNRDFNSSLHFGNGTRLTVT.

This clonotype has at least ten counts. This sequence joins TRBV30 and TRBJ1-3; D not resolved. Germline CDR1 and CDR2: GTSNPN and SVGIG (reference sequence). The CDR3 consists of 13 residues. Trimming shortened V by 4 bases and J by 0 bases, and 7 bases separated the two germline ends. CDR3 nucleotide sequence: TGTGCCTGGAACCATGACTCTGGAAACACCATATATTTT. Protein: CAWNHDSGNTIYF. Complete variable domain (other parts from reference TRBV30 and TRBJ1-3): SQTIHQWPATLVQPVGSPLSLECTVEGTSNPNLYWYRQAAGRGLQLLFYSVGIGQISSEVPQNLSASRPQDRQFILSSKKLLLSDSGFYLCAWNHDSGNTIYFGEGSWLTVV.

The rearrangement joins TRBV6-1 to TRBJ2-5; D call uncertain. V lost 6 bases and J 5 bases, leaving 19 bases between the germline ends. Germline values: CDR1 MNHNS, CDR2 SASEGT. This CDR3 is built from 15 residues. CDR3 sequence: CASRQDHVEAETQYF. CDR3 nucleotides: TGTGCCAGCAGGCAGGACCACGTCGAGGCCGAGACCCAGTACTTC.

This clonotype was recorded at least ten times. This chain links TRBV7-2 with TRBJ2-5; D possibly uses TRBD1 or TRBD2 (5 bases each). The germline gives CDR1 SGHTA, CDR2 FQGNSA. CDR3 length: 14 residues. Deletions cut 7 bases from V and 5 bases from J, with 17 bases between. The CDR3 DNA is TGTGCCAGCACCGCCCCGGGACGTTCGGAGACCCAGTACTTC. It yields the protein CASTAPGRSETQYF.

This clonotype was detected many times. The chain recombines TRBV6-1 with TRBJ1-2, with a weak D call TRBD1 (5 bases). From germline, CDR1 is MNHNS and CDR2 SASEGT. This CDR3 spans 15 amino acids. Deletions cut 6 bases from V and 2 bases from J, with 16 bases between. The CDR3: CASSNTGTVNYGYTF. As DNA, the CDR3 is TGTGCCAGCAGCAATACCGGGACGGTCAACTATGGCTACACCTTC.